This T cell receptor beta chain originates from a study of cytomegalovirus exposure and HLA in healthy donors. Study results and limitations: Accurate prediction of most subjects' HLA-A and HLA-B alleles from TCR beta sequences was reported.

V shed 4 bases and J shed 6 bases, with 11 bases lying between them. Germline loops: CDR1 SGHTS, CDR2 YDEGEE. The CDR3 runs 14 residues. PCR amplification relied on 60 Vbeta primers (plus 13 Jbeta primers). Sequencing was performed with immunoSEQ multiplex PCR; in TCRdb, only in-frame clones are kept and a portion is missing. The sample records approximately 88,000 clones, over 75% being singletons. In the case of this clone: Its antigen remains unidentified.

The sequencing sample was made of PBMCs. The clonotype comes from a man in his forties or fifties in good health and CMV-seropositive. This chain connects TRBV5-8 to TRBJ1-6; possible D gene TRBD1, 5 bases. CDR3 nucleotide sequence: TGTGCCAGCAGCCCAGGCCAGGGTAATTCACCCCTCCACTTT. Translation: CASSPGQGNSPLHF. Looking up the rest from reference TRBV5-8 and TRBJ1-6 gives the full variable domain: EAGVTQSPTHLIKTRGQQATLRCSPISGHTSVYWYQQALGLGLQFLLWYDEGEERNRGNFPPRFSGRQFPNYSSELNVNALELEDSALYLCASSPGQGNSPLHFGNGTRLTVT.